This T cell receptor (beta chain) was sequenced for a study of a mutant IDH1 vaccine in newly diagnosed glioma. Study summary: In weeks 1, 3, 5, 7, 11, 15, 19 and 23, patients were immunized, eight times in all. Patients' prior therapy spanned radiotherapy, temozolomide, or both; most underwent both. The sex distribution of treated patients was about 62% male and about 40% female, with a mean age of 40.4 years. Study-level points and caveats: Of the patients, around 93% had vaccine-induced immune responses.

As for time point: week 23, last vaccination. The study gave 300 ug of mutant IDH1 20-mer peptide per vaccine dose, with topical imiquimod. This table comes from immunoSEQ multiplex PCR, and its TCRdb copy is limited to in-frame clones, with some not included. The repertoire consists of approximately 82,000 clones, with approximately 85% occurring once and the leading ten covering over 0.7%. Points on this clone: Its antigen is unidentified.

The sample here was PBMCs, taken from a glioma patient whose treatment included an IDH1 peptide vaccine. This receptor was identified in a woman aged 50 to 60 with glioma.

CDR3 residues: CASSLNSGDTQYF. Written as DNA, the CDR3 is TGTGCCAGCAGTTTAAACAGTGGGGATACGCAGTATTTT. The chain carries TRBV27 and TRBJ2-3; no firm D call. This CDR3 region has 13 residues. Trimming removed 2 bases from V and 6 bases from J, with 9 bases in between. Looked up from germline, CDR1 is MNHEY and CDR2 is SMNVEV (reference sequence).